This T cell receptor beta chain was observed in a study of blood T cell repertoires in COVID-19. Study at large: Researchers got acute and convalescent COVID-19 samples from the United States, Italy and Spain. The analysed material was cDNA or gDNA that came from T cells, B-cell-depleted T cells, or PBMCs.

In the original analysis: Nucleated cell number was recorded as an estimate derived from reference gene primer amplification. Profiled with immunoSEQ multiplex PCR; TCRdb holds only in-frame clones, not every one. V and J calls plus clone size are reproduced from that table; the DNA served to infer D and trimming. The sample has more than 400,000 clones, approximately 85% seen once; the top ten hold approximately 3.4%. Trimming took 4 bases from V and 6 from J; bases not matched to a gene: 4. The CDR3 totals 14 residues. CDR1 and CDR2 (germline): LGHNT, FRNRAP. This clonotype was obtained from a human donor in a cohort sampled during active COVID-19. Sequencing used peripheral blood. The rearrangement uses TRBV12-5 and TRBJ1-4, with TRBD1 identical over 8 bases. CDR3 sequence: CASGSSGGHEKLFF. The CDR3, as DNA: TGTGCTAGTGGTTCGTCAGGGGGCCATGAAAAACTGTTTTTT.